These 26 T cell receptor beta chains were sequenced from one sample in a study of T cell changes during pregnancy in multiple sclerosis. Sequencing used immunoSEQ multiplex PCR; TCRdb keeps in-frame clones, though not all of them. Of 70,000 or so clones in the sample, 75% to 95% were seen once. The material sequenced was CD4+ T cells from peripheral blood mononuclear cells, taken before pregnancy. The origin of the receptors is a female donor with multiple sclerosis, enrolled in a pregnancy study.

The V gene is TRBV19, the J gene TRBJ2-2, with TRBD1 matching 9 bases. The V gene's germline CDR1 is LNHDA and CDR2 SQIVND (reference sequence). There are 15 residues in the CDR3. The ends lost 4 bases at V and 5 bases at J; junction bases unmatched: 5. CDR3 region: CASSNRGLRTGELFF. The CDR3, as DNA: TGTGCCAGTAGTAACAGGGGGCTTAGGACCGGGGAGCTGTTTTTT.

V and J are TRBV11-2 and TRBJ2-7; maybe TRBD1 (5 bases). V gave up 4 bases and J gave up 0 bases, with 10 bases separating them. CDR3 length equals 14 residues. In germline, CDR1 is SGHAT, CDR2 FQNNGV. This chain's CDR3 is CASSSGLVSYEQYF. The CDR3, as DNA: TGTGCCAGCAGCTCAGGGTTAGTCTCCTACGAGCAGTACTTC.

The genes are TRBV19 and TRBJ2-5; 11 bases align to TRBD2. This CDR3 is 17 amino acids long. Germline-derived CDR1 and CDR2 are LNHDA and SQIVND (reference sequence). Trimming took 6 bases from V and 5 from J; bases not matched to a gene: 14. The CDR3 DNA sequence: TGTGCCAGTAGCACCGCCGGGACTAGCGGTCTGGGGGAGACCCAGTACTTC. Its protein product is CASSTAGTSGLGETQYF.

This clone came up a few times. The chain employs TRBV7-9 and TRBJ1-1, with D hard to call. This CDR3 comprises 13 residues. Trimming left V 1 base short and J 0 bases short, with 3 bases between. Germline V lookup: CDR1 SEHNR, CDR2 FQNEAQ (reference sequence). The CDR3 here is CASSLVMNTEAFF. The CDR3, as DNA: TGTGCCAGCAGCTTAGTCATGAACACTGAAGCTTTCTTT.

The chain's CDR3 is CASTSRGTGVREKLFF. The CDR3 DNA reads TGCGCCAGCACCTCTAGAGGGACAGGGGTGAGGGAAAAACTGTTTTTT. This chain joins TRBV4-3 and TRBJ1-4, with 10 positions matching TRBD1. The length of the CDR3 is 16 residues. Germline V gene data show CDR1 as LGHNA and CDR2 as YSLEER. With V trimmed by 7 bases and J by 8 bases, 13 bases remained unmatched.

This chain connects TRBV5-6 to TRBJ2-1; D is perhaps TRBD1 (6 bases). Between the trimmed V and J ends, which lost 3 bases and 3 bases, there was a span of 22 bases. CDR1 and CDR2 from the germline V gene are SGHDT and YYEEEE. CDR3 size: 18 residues. The CDR3 region has the DNA TGTGCCAGCAGCTCGCTCAAACCAGGGGAAGAGGTCTACAATGAGCAGTTCTTC. This sequence encodes CASSSLKPGEEVYNEQFF.

The rearrangement joins TRBV2 to TRBJ1-2; maybe TRBD1 (6 bases). CDR1 is SNHLY and CDR2 is FYNNEI in the germline V gene. The CDR3 is 13 amino acids. With 4 bases removed from V and 7 bases from J, the gap between germline ends came to 13 bases. In DNA form, the CDR3 reads TGTGCCAGCAGTGTGTCAGGGGAGGGTGGCTACACCTTC. As protein: CASSVSGEGGYTF.

The V gene is TRBV7-2, the J gene TRBJ2-7; 8 bases align to TRBD1. Trimming cost V 1 base and J 1 base; bases outside gene matches: 3. Germline V gene data show CDR1 as SGHTA and CDR2 as FQGNSA. This CDR3 has 15 residues. The CDR3 protein is CASSLGTGGSYEQYF. The CDR3 DNA follows: TGTGCCAGCAGCTTAGGTACAGGGGGTTCCTACGAGCAGTACTTC.

V gene TRBV5-1 combines with J gene TRBJ2-3, with 13 bases fitting TRBD2. The germline gives CDR1 SGHRS, CDR2 YFSETQ. CDR3 length: 21 residues. The junction had 18 bases not matched to a gene; V was cut back by 3 bases and J by 2 bases. The CDR3 sequence: CASSSSRTSGGLPLPTDTQYF. In DNA form, the CDR3 reads TGCGCCAGCAGCTCTTCCCGGACTAGCGGGGGCCTCCCGCTACCCACAGATACGCAGTATTTT.

The chain joins TRBV7-8 to TRBJ2-5; 7 bases are a match to TRBD1. Germline V lookup: CDR1 SGHVS, CDR2 FQNEAQ. CDR3 length: 15 amino acids. Trimming cost V 5 bases and J 1 base; bases outside gene matches: 7. In DNA form, the CDR3 reads TGTGCCAGCAGCGTAGGGGACAGCGGCCAAGAGACCCAGTACTTC. Protein product: CASSVGDSGQETQYF.

The chain has TRBV20-1 and TRBJ2-7; D is possibly TRBD2 (6 bases). The CDR3 covers 11 residues. The germline V gene encodes CDR1 DFQATT and CDR2 SNEGSKA (reference sequence). V dropped 6 bases and J dropped 9 bases, with 15 bases sitting between them. The CDR3 DNA follows: TGCAGTGCAGGAGACTGGAGGGGGCAGTACTTC. Translating gives CSAGDWRGQYF.

This clone was seen just once. This chain's CDR3 is CASSLVGVPYNSPLHF. The CDR3 DNA sequence: TGTGCCAGCAGCTTGGTCGGGGTGCCCTATAATTCACCCCTCCACTTT. The chain carries TRBV5-5 and TRBJ1-6; D not resolved. This CDR3 comprises 16 residues. The V gene's germline CDR1 is SGHKS and CDR2 YYEKEE (reference sequence). V gave up 0 bases and J gave up 2 bases, with 9 bases separating them. The full variable domain, its missing parts supplied by reference TRBV5-5 and TRBJ1-6, is DAGVTQSPTHLIKTRGQQVTLRCSPISGHKSVSWYQQVLGQGPQFIFQYYEKEERGRGNFPDRFSARQFPNYSSELNVNALLLGDSALYLCASSLVGVPYNSPLHFGNGTRLTVT.

J is TRBJ1-6 and V is TRBV9, with 9 bases aligning to TRBD1. There are 18 residues in the CDR3. Trimming took 3 bases from V and 9 from J; bases not matched to a gene: 16. In germline, CDR1 is SGDLS, CDR2 YYNGEE. The CDR3 here is CASSAPTGTGRRISPLHF. CDR3 DNA sequence: TGTGCCAGCAGCGCCCCAACCGGGACAGGGAGGAGGATTTCACCCCTCCACTTT. Combining the CDR3 with reference TRBV9 and TRBJ1-6 gives the whole variable domain DSGVTQTPKHLITATGQRVTLRCSPRSGDLSVYWYQQSLDQGLQFLIQYYNGEERAKGNILERFSAQQFPDLHSELNLSSLELGDSALYFCASSAPTGTGRRISPLHFGNGTRLTVT.

The J gene is TRBJ2-5, the V gene TRBV6-5, with 9 bases lining up with TRBD2. The CDR3 is 15 amino acids. Germline CDR1 MNHEY, CDR2 SVGAGI. J was trimmed by 1 base and V by 4 bases; bases with no gene match: 4. The CDR3 region is CASSSSGAPQETQYF. CDR3 in DNA: TGTGCCAGCAGTTCTAGCGGGGCACCCCAAGAGACCCAGTACTTC.

A single count supports this clone. This chain joins TRBV6-5 and TRBJ2-7, with 7 bases fitting TRBD1. The J segment lost 2 bases and the V segment lost 6 bases, leaving 7 bases of the junction unmatched. In germline, CDR1 is MNHEY, CDR2 SVGAGI. The CDR3 extends over 14 amino acids. The CDR3 loop is CASRRIGQAYEQYF. The CDR3 DNA reads TGTGCCAGCAGGAGAATAGGACAGGCCTACGAGCAGTACTTC.

Remarks on this clone: At one of its ends the junction is not consistent with the germline gene, which may arise from a read error. The V gene is TRBV4-3, the J gene TRBJ2-4, with a weak D call TRBD2 (5 bases). The germline gives CDR1 LGHNA, CDR2 YSLEER. This CDR3 contains 14 residues. The CDR3 nucleotides read TGCGCCAGCAGCGAAGACCTAGCTTACAACATTCAGTACTTC. As protein: CASSEDLAYNIQYF.

The chain has TRBV5-4 and TRBJ1-1, with a possible D match to TRBD1 (5 bases). Trimming cost V 3 bases and J 4 bases, with 13 bases left between them. CDR1 is SGHNT and CDR2 is YYREEE in the germline V gene (reference sequence). CDR3 length: 14 amino acids. Written as DNA, the CDR3 is TGTGCCAGCAGCTCACCCCTCACAGGCACTGAAGCTTTCTTT. Translation gives CASSSPLTGTEAFF.

In this sample, this clone turned up once. The rearrangement uses TRBV28 and TRBJ1-2, with TRBD1 matching 8 bases. V gave up 5 bases and J gave up 7 bases; unmatched junction bases: 9. There are 14 residues in the CDR3. Looked up from germline, CDR1 is MDHEN and CDR2 is SYDVKM. CDR3: CASSLPGRGLGYTF. Here the CDR3 DNA reads TGTGCCAGCAGTCTACCCGGCAGGGGGCTTGGCTACACCTTC.

V is TRBV5-1 and J is TRBJ1-2; D is unclear. V lost 5 bases and J 4 bases, leaving 15 bases between the germline ends. The CDR3 is 14 amino acids. Germline V gene data show CDR1 as SGHRS and CDR2 as YFSETQ. CDR3 in DNA: TGCGCCAGCAGACTAGAAGGGAGGGCCTATGGCTACACCTTC. It encodes CASRLEGRAYGYTF.

This chain uses TRBV5-1 with TRBJ2-3, with 9 bases aligning to TRBD1. Germline CDR1 is SGHRS and CDR2 is YFSETQ. There are 16 residues in the CDR3. J gave up 0 bases and V 7 bases, and 9 bases lay outside the gene matches. CDR3 sequence (DNA): TGCGCCAGCCAAACAGGGGGCTCCTCTAGCACAGATACGCAGTATTTT. Translated, it gives CASQTGGSSSTDTQYF.

The gene calls are TRBV6-6 and TRBJ2-7; TRBD1 agrees at 7 bases. Germline V gene lookup returns CDR1 MNHNY and CDR2 SVGAGI (reference sequence). V was clipped by 5 bases and J by 6 bases; unmatched bases: 10. The CDR3 runs to 14 residues. The CDR3 protein is CASSQGVPLLEQYF. The CDR3 DNA reads as TGTGCCAGCAGTCAGGGGGTCCCCCTCCTCGAGCAGTACTTC.

The chain combines TRBV6-5 with TRBJ1-1; D gene unclear. The CDR3 contains 11 residues. The ends were cut back, 6 bases at V and 4 bases at J, with 6 bases in the middle. Germline CDR1 MNHEY, CDR2 SVGAGI. The chain's CDR3 is CASRQSTEAFF. DNA of the CDR3: TGTGCCAGCAGACAGAGCACTGAAGCTTTCTTT.

CDR3 sequence: CASSLGLINEKLFF. For the CDR3, the DNA is TGCGCCAGCAGCTTGGGGCTGATTAATGAAAAACTGTTTTTT. The rearrangement uses TRBV5-1 and TRBJ1-4, with D uncertain. V lost 0 bases and J 4 bases, leaving 7 bases between the germline ends. The CDR3 totals 14 residues. Germline values: CDR1 SGHRS, CDR2 YFSETQ.

This chain connects TRBV30 to TRBJ1-5; the D gene is possibly TRBD1 (6 bases). The V and J ends lost 5 bases and 0 bases respectively, with 8 bases between them. The CDR3 is made up of 13 amino acids. Germline CDR1 is GTSNPN and CDR2 is SVGIG (reference sequence). The CDR3: CAWGQNSNQPQHF. The CDR3 DNA reads as TGTGCCTGGGGACAGAATAGCAATCAGCCCCAGCATTTT.

This chain uses TRBV6-1 with TRBJ1-1; 8 positions agree with TRBD1. The CDR3 has 14 residues. V was pared by 4 bases and J by 4 bases, with 5 bases of the junction left unmatched. Germline V gene sequence: CDR1 MNHNS, CDR2 SASEGT. CDR3 loop: CASSGTGGGTEAFF. The CDR3 DNA reads TGTGCCAGCAGTGGAACAGGGGGAGGCACTGAAGCTTTCTTT.

The rearrangement links TRBV30 to TRBJ2-4; D possibly corresponds to TRBD2 (6 bases). Trimming pared 6 bases from V and 0 bases from J, leaving 9 bases between. CDR1 is GTSNPN and CDR2 is SVGIG in the germline V gene (reference sequence). The length of the CDR3 is 13 residues. The CDR3 nucleotides read TGTGCCTGCGGGAGTTCAGCCAAAAACATTCAGTACTTC. Translated: CACGSSAKNIQYF.